This paragraph reports one T cell receptor beta chain. This specimen belongs to a study of blood T cell repertoires in COVID-19. Study in general: Spain, Italy and the United States supplied samples that represented acute and convalescent COVID-19.

Under the authors' procedure: Estimation of nucleated cell counts was performed using reference gene primer amplification. Repertoires were generated with immunoSEQ multiplex PCR, while TCRdb's copy carries only in-frame clones and drops some. V and J calls and clone size are copied from that table; D and trimming were computed from the DNA. This sample carries fewer than 150,000 clones, over 65% of them seen once, and the ten largest clones take 6.2%. V lost 4 bases to trimming and J lost 4 bases; unmatched junction nucleotides: 15. This CDR3 is 16 amino acids long. Germline CDR1 reads SQVTM; CDR2 reads ANQGSEA.

This TCR was sampled from a man aged 65 to 79 with acute or convalescent COVID-19. This chain joins TRBV29-1 and TRBJ2-7; 8 nucleotides align to TRBD2. The sample was peripheral blood. The CDR3 sequence: CSVVGASGSALYEQYF. The CDR3 DNA reads as TGCAGCGTTGTTGGAGCCAGCGGGAGTGCACTTTACGAGCAGTACTTC.